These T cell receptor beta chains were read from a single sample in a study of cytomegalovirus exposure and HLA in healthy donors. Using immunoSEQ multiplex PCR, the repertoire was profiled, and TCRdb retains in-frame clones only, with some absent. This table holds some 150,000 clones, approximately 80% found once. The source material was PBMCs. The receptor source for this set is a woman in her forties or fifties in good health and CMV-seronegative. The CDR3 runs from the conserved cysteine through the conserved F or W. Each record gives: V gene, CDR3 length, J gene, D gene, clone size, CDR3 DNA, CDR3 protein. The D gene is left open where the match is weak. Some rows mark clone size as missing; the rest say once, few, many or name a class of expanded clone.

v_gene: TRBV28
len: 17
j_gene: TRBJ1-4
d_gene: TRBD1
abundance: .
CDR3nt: TGTGCCAGCAGTCCCGGGACAGGGGGCCTTACTAATGAAAAACTGTTTTTT
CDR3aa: CASSPGTGGLTNEKLFF

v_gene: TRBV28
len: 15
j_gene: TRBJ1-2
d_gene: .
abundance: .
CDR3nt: TGTGCCAGCAGTTCCCCTGCAACTGCTAACTATGGCTACACCTTC
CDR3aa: CASSSPATANYGYTF

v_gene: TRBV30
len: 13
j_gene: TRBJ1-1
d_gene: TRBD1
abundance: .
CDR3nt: TGTGCCTGGACCAAGACAGGGACCGCTGAAGCTTTCTTT
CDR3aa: CAWTKTGTAEAFF

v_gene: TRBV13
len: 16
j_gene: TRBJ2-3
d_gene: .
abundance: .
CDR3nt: TGTGCCAGCAGCTTTAAATGGGGGGGCGGTGGGGATACGCAGTATTTT
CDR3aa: CASSFKWGGGGDTQYF

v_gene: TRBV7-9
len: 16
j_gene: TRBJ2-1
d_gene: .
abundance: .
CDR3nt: TGTGCCAGCAGCTTAAAGGCTGCGCGGGTGTGGAATGAGCAGTTCTTC
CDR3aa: CASSLKAARVWNEQFF

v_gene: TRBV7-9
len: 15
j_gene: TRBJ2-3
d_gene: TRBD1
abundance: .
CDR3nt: TGTGCCAGCAGCTCGACAGGGGGCCGGACAGATACGCAGTATTTT
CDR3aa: CASSSTGGRTDTQYF

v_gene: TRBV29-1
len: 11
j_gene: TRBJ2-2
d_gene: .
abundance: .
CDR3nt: TGCAGCGGCGACAAGGCCGGGGAGCTGTTTTTT
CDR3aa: CSGDKAGELFF

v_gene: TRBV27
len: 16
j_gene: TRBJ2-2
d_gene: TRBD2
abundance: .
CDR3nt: TGTGCCAGCAGCTGGGGTAGGGCGGGAGGTTCCGGGGAGCTGTTTTTT
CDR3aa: CASSWGRAGGSGELFF

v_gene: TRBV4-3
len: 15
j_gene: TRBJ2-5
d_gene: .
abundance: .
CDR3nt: TGCGCCAGCAGCCAAGAAGAGGCGGTCCAAGAGACCCAGTACTTC
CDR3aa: CASSQEEAVQETQYF

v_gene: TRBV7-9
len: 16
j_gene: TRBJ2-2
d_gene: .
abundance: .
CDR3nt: TGTGCCAGCAGCTCACTGGGACTCCCGAACACCGGGGAGCTGTTTTTT
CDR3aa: CASSSLGLPNTGELFF

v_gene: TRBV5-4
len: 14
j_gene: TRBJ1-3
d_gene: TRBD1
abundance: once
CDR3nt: TGTGCCAGCAGCTCGGGACAGCGTGGAAACACCATATATTTT
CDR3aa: CASSSGQRGNTIYF

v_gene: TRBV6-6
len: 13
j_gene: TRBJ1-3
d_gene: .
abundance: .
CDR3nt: TGTGCCAGCACCCCCGGGACTGGAAACACCATATATTTT
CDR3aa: CASTPGTGNTIYF

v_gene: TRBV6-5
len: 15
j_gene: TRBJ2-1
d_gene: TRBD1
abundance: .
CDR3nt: TGTGCCAGCTGTTCGGGACAGGGGGTTCTCAATGAGCAGTTCTTC
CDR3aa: CASCSGQGVLNEQFF

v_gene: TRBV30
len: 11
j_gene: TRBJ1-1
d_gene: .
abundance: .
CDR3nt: TGTGCCTGGGCGGGGAACACTGAAGCTTTCTTT
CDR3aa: CAWAGNTEAFF

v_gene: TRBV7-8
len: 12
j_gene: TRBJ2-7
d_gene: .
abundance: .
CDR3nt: TGTGCCAGCAGCTTAGCGGGGGGAGAGCAGTACTTC
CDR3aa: CASSLAGGEQYF

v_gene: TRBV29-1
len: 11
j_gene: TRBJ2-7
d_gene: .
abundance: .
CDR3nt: TGCAGCGTTGAACAATCCTACGAGCAGTACTTC
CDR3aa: CSVEQSYEQYF

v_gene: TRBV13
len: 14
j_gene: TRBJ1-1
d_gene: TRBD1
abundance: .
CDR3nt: TGTGCCAGCAGCCCAAGTCCCGGGACAGGGGAAGCTTTCTTT
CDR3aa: CASSPSPGTGEAFF

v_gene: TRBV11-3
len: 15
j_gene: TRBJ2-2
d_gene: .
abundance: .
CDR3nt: TGTGCCAGCAGCTTAGGAGGTCTAGTAACCGGGGAGCTGTTTTTT
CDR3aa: CASSLGGLVTGELFF

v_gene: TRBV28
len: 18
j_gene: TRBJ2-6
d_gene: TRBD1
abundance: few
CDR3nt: TGTGCCAGCAGAATCACCGGGACAGGGAATTCTGGGGCCAACGTCCTGACTTTC
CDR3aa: CASRITGTGNSGANVLTF

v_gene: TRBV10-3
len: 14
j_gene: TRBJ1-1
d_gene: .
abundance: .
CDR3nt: TGTGCCATCGGGACCGAAAGGGCGGGGACTGAAGCTTTCTTT
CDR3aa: CAIGTERAGTEAFF

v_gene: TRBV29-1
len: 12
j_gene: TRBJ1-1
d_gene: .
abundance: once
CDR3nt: TGCAGCGCAGCGACAGGGAACACTGAAGCTTTCTTT
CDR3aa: CSAATGNTEAFF

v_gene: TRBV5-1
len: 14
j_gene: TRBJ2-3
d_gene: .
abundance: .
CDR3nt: TGCGCCAGCAGCCCGGAGATTCGAGCAGATACGCAGTATTTT
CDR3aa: CASSPEIRADTQYF

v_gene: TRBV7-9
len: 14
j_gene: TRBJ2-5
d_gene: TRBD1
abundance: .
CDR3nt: TGTGCCAGCAGCCTGGACAGGGTACGGGAGACCCAGTACTTC
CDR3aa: CASSLDRVRETQYF

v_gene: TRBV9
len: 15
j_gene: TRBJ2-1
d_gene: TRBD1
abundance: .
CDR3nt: TGTGCCAGCAGCGAGGGACAGGGAAACTACAATGAGCAGTTCTTC
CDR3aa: CASSEGQGNYNEQFF

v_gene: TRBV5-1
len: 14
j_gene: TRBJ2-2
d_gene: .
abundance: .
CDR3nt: TGCGCCAGCAGCTTCCCCAGGGGGGCCGGGGAGCTGTTTTTT
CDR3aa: CASSFPRGAGELFF

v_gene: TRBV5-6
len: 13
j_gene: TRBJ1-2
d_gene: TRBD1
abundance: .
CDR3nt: TGTGCCAGCAGCCCGGGACAGAGCTATGGCTACACCTTC
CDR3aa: CASSPGQSYGYTF

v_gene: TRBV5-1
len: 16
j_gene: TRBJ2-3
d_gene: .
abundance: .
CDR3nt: TGCGCCAGCAGCACCACAGGGGGGGGGTACACAGATACGCAGTATTTT
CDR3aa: CASSTTGGGYTDTQYF

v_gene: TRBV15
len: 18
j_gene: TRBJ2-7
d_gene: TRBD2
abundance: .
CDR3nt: TGTGCCACCAGCAGAAGAGGGCAAGAGCGGGGAAAGACCTACGAGCAGTACTTC
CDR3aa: CATSRRGQERGKTYEQYF

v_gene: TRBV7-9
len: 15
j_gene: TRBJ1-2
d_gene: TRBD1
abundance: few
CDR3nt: TGTGCCAGCAGCTCCTCGGACAGGTTCGTTCCTGGCTACACCTTC
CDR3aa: CASSSSDRFVPGYTF

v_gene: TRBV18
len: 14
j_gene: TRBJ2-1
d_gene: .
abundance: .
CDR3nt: TGTGCCAGCTCACCATGGGAGGCTGGGGATGAGCAGTTCTTC
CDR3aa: CASSPWEAGDEQFF

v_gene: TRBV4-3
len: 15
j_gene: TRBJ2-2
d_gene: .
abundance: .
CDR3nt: TGCGCCAGCAGCCCGGGACATTCTGACACCGGGGAGCTGTTTTTT
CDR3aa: CASSPGHSDTGELFF

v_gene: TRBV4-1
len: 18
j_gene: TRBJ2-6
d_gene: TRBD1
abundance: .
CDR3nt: TGCGCCAGCAGCCAAGGGGGACAGGGGGCGTTAGGGGCCAACGTCCTGACTTTC
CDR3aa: CASSQGGQGALGANVLTF

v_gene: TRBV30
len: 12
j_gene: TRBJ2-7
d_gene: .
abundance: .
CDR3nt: TGTGCCTGGAGTATTGGACAGTACGAGCAGTACTTC
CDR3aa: CAWSIGQYEQYF

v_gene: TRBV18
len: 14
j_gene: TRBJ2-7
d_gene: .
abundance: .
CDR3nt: TGTGCCAGCTCATTTTTCGGAGAGGCCTACGAGCAGTACTTC
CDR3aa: CASSFFGEAYEQYF

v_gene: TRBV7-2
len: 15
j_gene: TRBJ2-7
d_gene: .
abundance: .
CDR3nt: TGTGCCAGCAGCTTAGCCTGGGGCGGAAACTACGAGCAGTACTTC
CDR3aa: CASSLAWGGNYEQYF

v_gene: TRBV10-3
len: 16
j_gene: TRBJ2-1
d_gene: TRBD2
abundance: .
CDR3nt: TGTGCCATCAGCGGTTTAGGGACTAGCGGATACAATGAGCAGTTCTTC
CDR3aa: CAISGLGTSGYNEQFF

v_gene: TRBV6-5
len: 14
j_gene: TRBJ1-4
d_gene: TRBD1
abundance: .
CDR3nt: TGTGCCAGCACCCCGACAGGGGATGGTGAAAAACTGTTTTTT
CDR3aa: CASTPTGDGEKLFF

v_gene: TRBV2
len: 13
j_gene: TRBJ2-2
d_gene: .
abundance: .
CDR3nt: TGTGCCAGCAGTGAAGGGGGGGCCGGGGAGCTGTTTTTT
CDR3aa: CASSEGGAGELFF

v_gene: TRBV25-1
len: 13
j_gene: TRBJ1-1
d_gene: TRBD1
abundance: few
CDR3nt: TGTGCCAGCAGTCGACAGGGTGATACTGAAGCTTTCTTT
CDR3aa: CASSRQGDTEAFF

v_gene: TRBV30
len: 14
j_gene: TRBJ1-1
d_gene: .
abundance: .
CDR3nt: TGTGCCTGGAAATACCACAGGGAAGTCTCTGAAGCTTTCTTT
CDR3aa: CAWKYHREVSEAFF

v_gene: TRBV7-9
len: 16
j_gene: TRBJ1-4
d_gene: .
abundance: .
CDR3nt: TGTGCCAGCAGCTTTTCGGGGTTGGGCGGAAATGAAAAACTGTTTTTT
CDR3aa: CASSFSGLGGNEKLFF

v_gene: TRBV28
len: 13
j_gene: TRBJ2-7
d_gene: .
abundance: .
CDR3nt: TGTGCCAGCAGTGCCGTCCGGGACTACGAGCAGTACTTC
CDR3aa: CASSAVRDYEQYF

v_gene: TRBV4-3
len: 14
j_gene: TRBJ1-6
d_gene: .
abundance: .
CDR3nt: TGCGCCAGCAGCCGGACGGGAATTAATTCACCCCTCCACTTT
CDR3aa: CASSRTGINSPLHF

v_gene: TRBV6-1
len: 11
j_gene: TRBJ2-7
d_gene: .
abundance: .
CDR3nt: TGTGCCAGCAAAAGCTCCTACGAGCAGTACTTC
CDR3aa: CASKSSYEQYF

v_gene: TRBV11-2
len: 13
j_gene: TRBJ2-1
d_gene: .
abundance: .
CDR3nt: TGTGCCAGCAGCTTAAACTCGATTAATGAGCAGTTCTTC
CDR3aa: CASSLNSINEQFF

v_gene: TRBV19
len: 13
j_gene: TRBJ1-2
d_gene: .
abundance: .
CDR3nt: TGTGCCAGTCGGACACCGCCTAACTATGGCTACACCTTC
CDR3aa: CASRTPPNYGYTF

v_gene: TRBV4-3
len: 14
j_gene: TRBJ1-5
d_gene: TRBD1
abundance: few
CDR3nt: TGCGCCAGCAGCCCCGGGACAGGGGGCTGGCCCCAGCATTTT
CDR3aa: CASSPGTGGWPQHF

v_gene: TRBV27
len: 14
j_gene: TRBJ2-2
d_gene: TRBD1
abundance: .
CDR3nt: TGTGCCAGCAGTCGAGGGGGCAACACCGGGGAGCTGTTTTTT
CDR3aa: CASSRGGNTGELFF

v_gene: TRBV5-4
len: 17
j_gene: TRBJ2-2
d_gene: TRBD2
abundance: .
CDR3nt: TGTGCCAGCAGCTATGACCCGGCGGGGGCGAACACCGGGGAGCTGTTTTTT
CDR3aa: CASSYDPAGANTGELFF

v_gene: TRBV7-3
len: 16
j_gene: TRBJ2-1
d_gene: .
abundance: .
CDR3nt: TGTGCCAGCAGCTTAATGCCCTCCTCCAGGTACAATGAGCAGTTCTTC
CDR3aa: CASSLMPSSRYNEQFF

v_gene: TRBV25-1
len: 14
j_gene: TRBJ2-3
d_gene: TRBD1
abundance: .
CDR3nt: TGTGCCAGCAGTGAGGACAGGGGAACAGATACGCAGTATTTT
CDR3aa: CASSEDRGTDTQYF

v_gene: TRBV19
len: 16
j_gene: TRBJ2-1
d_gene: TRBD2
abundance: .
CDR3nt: TGTGCCAGTAGGAGCGGCGGGAGGACTAGCGGGAATGAGCAGTTCTTC
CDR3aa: CASRSGGRTSGNEQFF

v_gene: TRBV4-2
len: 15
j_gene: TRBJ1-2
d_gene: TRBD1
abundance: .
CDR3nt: TGTGCCAGCAGCCATAGAAAGGGGGCAGACTATGGCTACACCTTC
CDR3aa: CASSHRKGADYGYTF

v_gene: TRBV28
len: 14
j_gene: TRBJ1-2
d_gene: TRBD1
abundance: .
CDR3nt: TGTGCCAGCAAGACAGGGATAGTTTTCTATGGCTACACCTTC
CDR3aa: CASKTGIVFYGYTF

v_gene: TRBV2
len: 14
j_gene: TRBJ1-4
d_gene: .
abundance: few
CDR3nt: TGTGCCACCAGGACGGGAGGATCTAATGAAAAACTGTTTTTT
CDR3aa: CATRTGGSNEKLFF

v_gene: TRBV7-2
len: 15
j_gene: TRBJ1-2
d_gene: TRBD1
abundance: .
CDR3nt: TGTGCCAGCAGTTCCCGGACAGGTTCTAACTATGGCTACACCTTC
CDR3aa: CASSSRTGSNYGYTF

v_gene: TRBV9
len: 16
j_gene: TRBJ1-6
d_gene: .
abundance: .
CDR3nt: TGTGCCAGCAGCGTAGAAGTCGGGACACCAAATTCACCCCTCCACTTT
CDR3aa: CASSVEVGTPNSPLHF

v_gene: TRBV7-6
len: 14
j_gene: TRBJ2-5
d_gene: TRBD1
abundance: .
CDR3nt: TGTGCCAGCAGCTTAGTAGGGGGCGACGAGACCCAGTACTTC
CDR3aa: CASSLVGGDETQYF